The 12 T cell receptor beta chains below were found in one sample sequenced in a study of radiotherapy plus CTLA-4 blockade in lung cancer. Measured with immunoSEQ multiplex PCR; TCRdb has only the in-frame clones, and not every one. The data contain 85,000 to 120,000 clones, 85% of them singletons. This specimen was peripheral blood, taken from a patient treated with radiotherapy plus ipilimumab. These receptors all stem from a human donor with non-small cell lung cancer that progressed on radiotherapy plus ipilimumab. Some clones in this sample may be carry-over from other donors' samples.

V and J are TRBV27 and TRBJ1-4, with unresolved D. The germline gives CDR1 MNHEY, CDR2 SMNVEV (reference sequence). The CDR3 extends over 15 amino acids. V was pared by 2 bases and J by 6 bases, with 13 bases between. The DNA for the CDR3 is TGTGCCAGCAGTTTAGTGGTTAGGGTATATGAAAAACTGTTTTTT. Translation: CASSLVVRVYEKLFF.

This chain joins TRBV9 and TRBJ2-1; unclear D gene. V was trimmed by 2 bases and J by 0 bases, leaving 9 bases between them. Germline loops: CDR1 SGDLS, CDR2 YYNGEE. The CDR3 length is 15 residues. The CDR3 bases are TGTGCCAGCAGCGTTGACGGTAACTCCTACAATGAGCAGTTCTTC. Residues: CASSVDGNSYNEQFF.

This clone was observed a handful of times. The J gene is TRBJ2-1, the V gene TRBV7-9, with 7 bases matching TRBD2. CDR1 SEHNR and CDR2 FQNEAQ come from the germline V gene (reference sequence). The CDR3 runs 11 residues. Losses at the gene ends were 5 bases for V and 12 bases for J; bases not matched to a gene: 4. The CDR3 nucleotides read TGTGCCAGCAGCGTCGGCGGGGGGCAGTTCTTC. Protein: CASSVGGGQFF.

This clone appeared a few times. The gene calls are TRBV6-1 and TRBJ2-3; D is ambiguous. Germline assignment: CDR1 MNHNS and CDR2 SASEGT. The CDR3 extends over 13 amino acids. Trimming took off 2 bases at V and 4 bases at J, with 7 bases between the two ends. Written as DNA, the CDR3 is TGTGCCAGCAGTGAATTTGTTTCAGATACGCAGTATTTT. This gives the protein CASSEFVSDTQYF.

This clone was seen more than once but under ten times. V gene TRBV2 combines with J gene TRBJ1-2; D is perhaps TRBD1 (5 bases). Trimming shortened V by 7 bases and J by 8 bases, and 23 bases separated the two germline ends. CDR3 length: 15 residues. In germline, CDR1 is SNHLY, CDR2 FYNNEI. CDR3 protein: CASNPTGRGSRGYTF. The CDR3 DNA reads TGTGCCAGCAACCCAACGGGTAGGGGTAGTAGGGGCTACACCTTC.

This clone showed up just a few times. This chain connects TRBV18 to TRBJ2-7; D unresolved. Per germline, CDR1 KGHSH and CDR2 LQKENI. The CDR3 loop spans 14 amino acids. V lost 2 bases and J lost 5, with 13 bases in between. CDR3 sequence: CASSPNESGNEQYF. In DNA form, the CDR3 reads TGTGCCAGCTCACCAAACGAGTCAGGTAACGAGCAGTACTTC.

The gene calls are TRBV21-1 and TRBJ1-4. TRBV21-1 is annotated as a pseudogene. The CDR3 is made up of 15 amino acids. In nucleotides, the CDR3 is TGTGCCAGCAGCAAAGCCTCGGGGGTAAATGAAAAACTGTTTTTT. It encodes CASSKASGVNEKLFF.

CDR3 sequence reads: CASSEDRVQETQYF. CDR3 coding DNA: TGTGCCAGCAGTGAAGACAGGGTCCAAGAGACCCAGTACTTC. V is TRBV6-1 and J is TRBJ2-5; D is possibly TRBD1 (6 bases). The ends were cut back, 1 base at V and 1 base at J, with 7 bases in the middle. The CDR3 length is 14 residues. CDR1 MNHNS and CDR2 SASEGT come from the germline V gene.

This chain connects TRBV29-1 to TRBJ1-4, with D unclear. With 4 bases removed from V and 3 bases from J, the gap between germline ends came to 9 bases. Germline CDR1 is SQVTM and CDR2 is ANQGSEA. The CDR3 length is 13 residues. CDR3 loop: CSVAEAPNEKLFF. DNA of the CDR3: TGCAGCGTTGCGGAGGCTCCTAATGAAAAACTGTTTTTT.

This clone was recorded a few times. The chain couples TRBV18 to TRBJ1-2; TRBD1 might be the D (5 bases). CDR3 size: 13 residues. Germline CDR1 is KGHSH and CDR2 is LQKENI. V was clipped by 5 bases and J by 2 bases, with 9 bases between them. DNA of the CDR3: TGTGCCAGCTCATCGACAGTGAACTATGGCTACACCTTC. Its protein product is CASSSTVNYGYTF.

The CDR3 protein is CASSLQKYEQYF. CDR3 in DNA: TGTGCCAGCAGCTTACAAAAATACGAGCAGTACTTC. The chain couples TRBV11-1 to TRBJ2-7; D ambiguous. This CDR3 is 12 amino acids long. From germline, CDR1 is SGHAT and CDR2 FQDESV (reference sequence). V was trimmed by 2 bases and J by 4 bases, leaving 6 bases between them.

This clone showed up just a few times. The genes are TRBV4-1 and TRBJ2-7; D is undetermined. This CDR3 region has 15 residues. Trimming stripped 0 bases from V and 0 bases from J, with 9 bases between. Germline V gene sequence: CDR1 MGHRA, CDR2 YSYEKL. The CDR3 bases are TGCGCCAGCAGCCAAGATCTCGACCCCTCCTACGAGCAGTACTTC. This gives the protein CASSQDLDPSYEQYF.